The clone carrying this T cell receptor beta chain has a handful of counts. These data come from a study of blood T cell repertoires in COVID-19. TCRdb keeps only in-frame clones here, not all; method: immunoSEQ multiplex PCR. This table has fewer than 250,000 clones, roughly 80% appearing once. The length of the CDR3 is 16 residues. J lost 1 base, V lost 5 bases, and 10 bases had no gene match. Germline V gives CDR1 MDHEN, CDR2 SYDVKM. The TCR comes from a woman of 80 years or more with COVID-19, enrolled during active disease. The sequenced sample consisted of peripheral blood. The chain uses TRBV28 and TRBJ1-1, with 7 bases matching TRBD1. DNA for the CDR3: TGTGCCAGCAGTCCCCTCGGACAGGCCGAGAACACTGAAGCTTTCTTT. Translation: CASSPLGQAENTEAFF.